These T cell receptor beta chains were read from a single sample in a study of technical replicates of blood from several donors. The assay was immunoSEQ multiplex PCR, and TCRdb's table has in-frame clones only and misses some. Among about 56,000 clones, nearly 95% were seen once, and the ten largest hold about 3%. The sequencing input was PBMCs. These receptor sequences come from a human donor in good health. Some clones in this sample may be carry-over from other donors' samples. Each CDR3 is given with its conserved first and last residue. Fields, in order: J gene, clone size, D gene, V gene, CDR3 DNA, CDR3 protein. The D gene is left open where the match is weak. A row's size may be missing; if present it is once, few, many or a size class.

j_gene: TRBJ2-1; abundance: once; d_gene: TRBD2; v_gene: TRBV4-1; CDR3nt: TGCGCCAGCAGCCAAGAGTACCGGCCCGGGACTAGCGGCAATGAGCAGTTCTTC; CDR3aa: CASSQEYRPGTSGNEQFF
j_gene: TRBJ1-2; abundance: -; d_gene: -; v_gene: TRBV2; CDR3nt: TGTGCCAGCAGAGAACAGGTGGGCGGCTACACCTTC; CDR3aa: CASREQVGGYTF
j_gene: TRBJ2-5; abundance: -; d_gene: -; v_gene: TRBV18; CDR3nt: TGTGCCAGCTCACCACGCCCGGCGGGGAGGTACCAAGAGACCCAGTACTTC; CDR3aa: CASSPRPAGRYQETQYF
j_gene: TRBJ2-5; abundance: -; d_gene: -; v_gene: TRBV6-1; CDR3nt: TGTGCCAGCAGAATAGTTGAGACCCAGTACTTC; CDR3aa: CASRIVETQYF
j_gene: TRBJ1-1; abundance: once; d_gene: -; v_gene: TRBV27; CDR3nt: TGTGCCAGCAGTGATCGCGGGGGCGTCCGGGAGACTGAAGCTTTCTTT; CDR3aa: CASSDRGGVRETEAFF
j_gene: TRBJ1-6; abundance: -; d_gene: TRBD1; v_gene: TRBV19; CDR3nt: TGTGCCAGTTCGACAGGGAGAACGGGGAATTCACCCCTCCACTTT; CDR3aa: CASSTGRTGNSPLHF
j_gene: TRBJ2-3; abundance: -; d_gene: TRBD2; v_gene: TRBV7-2; CDR3nt: TGTGCCAGCAGCCCCCACCAGCGGGGGAGCACAGATACGCAGTATTTT; CDR3aa: CASSPHQRGSTDTQYF
j_gene: TRBJ2-1; abundance: -; d_gene: TRBD2; v_gene: TRBV7-9; CDR3nt: TGTGCCAGCAGCTTAGGTATTATGTTGGTAGCGGGAGGGAATGAGCAGTTCTTC; CDR3aa: CASSLGIMLVAGGNEQFF
j_gene: TRBJ2-4; abundance: -; d_gene: -; v_gene: TRBV2; CDR3nt: TGTGCCAGCAGCTTACAGGAAAACATTCAGTACTTC; CDR3aa: CASSLQENIQYF
j_gene: TRBJ2-3; abundance: -; d_gene: TRBD2; v_gene: TRBV15; CDR3nt: TGTGCCACCAGTATCGGGGGGAGCACAGATACGCAGTATTTT; CDR3aa: CATSIGGSTDTQYF
j_gene: TRBJ2-1; abundance: -; d_gene: TRBD2; v_gene: TRBV19; CDR3nt: TGTGCCAGTAGTATAGCTAGCGGGAGTGGTGAGCAGTTCTTC; CDR3aa: CASSIASGSGEQFF
j_gene: TRBJ2-6; abundance: -; d_gene: TRBD1; v_gene: TRBV2; CDR3nt: TGTGCCAGCAGTGGCGGGACAGGGCCTCGGGGGGCCAACGTCCTGACTTTC; CDR3aa: CASSGGTGPRGANVLTF
j_gene: TRBJ2-1; abundance: once; d_gene: TRBD2; v_gene: TRBV7-8; CDR3nt: TGTGCCAGCAGCCAAGATGCGGGAGACTACAATGAGCAGTTCTTC; CDR3aa: CASSQDAGDYNEQFF
j_gene: TRBJ1-1; abundance: -; d_gene: TRBD1; v_gene: TRBV13; CDR3nt: TGTGCCACCCTGATATGGGGACAGGGGGCGAACACTGAAGCTTTCTTT; CDR3aa: CATLIWGQGANTEAFF
j_gene: TRBJ1-5; abundance: -; d_gene: -; v_gene: TRBV2; CDR3nt: TGTGCCAGCAGTCCCACAGGGAACGGCAACCAGCCCCAGCATTTT; CDR3aa: CASSPTGNGNQPQHF
j_gene: TRBJ1-3; abundance: -; d_gene: -; v_gene: TRBV6-5; CDR3nt: TGTGCCAGCAGCCCGGAGGCTTTCTCTGGAAACACCATATATTTT; CDR3aa: CASSPEAFSGNTIYF
j_gene: TRBJ2-7; abundance: few; d_gene: -; v_gene: TRBV5-4; CDR3nt: TGTGCCAGCAGCTTGAGCACAGGATTCTACGAGCAGTACTTC; CDR3aa: CASSLSTGFYEQYF
j_gene: TRBJ2-1; abundance: -; d_gene: TRBD1; v_gene: TRBV6-5; CDR3nt: TGTGCCAGCAGTTCCGCAGGGGCAGGGGGAAATGAGCAGTTCTTC; CDR3aa: CASSSAGAGGNEQFF
j_gene: TRBJ1-2; abundance: -; d_gene: -; v_gene: TRBV6-5; CDR3nt: TGTGCCAGCAGCGCAGGATTCTATGGCTACACCTTC; CDR3aa: CASSAGFYGYTF
j_gene: TRBJ2-2; abundance: -; d_gene: TRBD1; v_gene: TRBV7-9; CDR3nt: TGTGCCAGCAGCTTAGGGACAGGGGTTTCCGGGGAGCTGTTTTTT; CDR3aa: CASSLGTGVSGELFF
j_gene: TRBJ2-5; abundance: -; d_gene: -; v_gene: TRBV5-1; CDR3nt: TGCGCCAGCACCACTGGGGCAGGAACGGAGACCCAGTACTTC; CDR3aa: CASTTGAGTETQYF
j_gene: TRBJ2-1; abundance: -; d_gene: TRBD2; v_gene: TRBV7-9; CDR3nt: TGTGCCAGCAGCGGACTAGCGGGGGGGCCAAATGAGCAGTTCTTC; CDR3aa: CASSGLAGGPNEQFF
j_gene: TRBJ1-1; abundance: -; d_gene: -; v_gene: TRBV6-5; CDR3nt: TGTGCCAGCAGTTACTCGGACAGAAAAGCTTTCTTT; CDR3aa: CASSYSDRKAFF
j_gene: TRBJ2-7; abundance: -; d_gene: TRBD1; v_gene: TRBV5-6; CDR3nt: TGTGCCAGCAGCCTAAGACAGGGTGTCTACGAGCAGTACTTC; CDR3aa: CASSLRQGVYEQYF